The sequence of this TCR beta chain was determined in a study of vaccination effects on CD4 cells after COVID-19. Study-level background: Two doses of either BNT162b2 or mRNA-1273 were given to each participant.

This table comes from immunoSEQ multiplex PCR, and its TCRdb copy is limited to in-frame clones, with some not included. The repertoire consists of about 27,000 clones, with 73% occurring once and the leading ten covering 22%. Ahead of sequencing, the ViraFEST assay grew antigen-specific CD4+ T cells using viral peptide pools. Cultured cells yielded isolated CD4+ T cells after more than nine days. Each vaccine recipient was nucleocapsid antibody negative and had no prior SARS-CoV-2 infection. On this clone itself: Its antigen is unknown.

The germline V gene has CDR1 SNHLY and CDR2 FYNNEI. V was clipped by 8 bases and J by 2 bases; unmatched bases: 5. The CDR3 has 14 amino acids. Sequenced material: CD4+ T cells from PBMCs cultured with HCoV-NL63 spike peptides, taken before COVID-19 vaccination. V usage is TRBV2 and J usage is TRBJ2-5; TRBD1 matches at 10 bases. The TCR comes from a human donor who received a COVID-19 vaccine. CDR3 protein: CASYRDRGQETQYF. For the CDR3, the DNA is TGTGCCAGCTACCGGGACAGGGGACAAGAGACCCAGTACTTC.